This passage covers 23 T cell receptor beta chains from one sample sequenced in a study of T-cell reconstitution after alpha-beta-depleted transplantation in children. Preparing the TCRbeta library involved the use of unique molecular identifiers. TCRdb fed the PCR reads into MiXCR, producing one record per CDR3 protein. The sample yields approximately 1,000,000 distinct CDR3 sequences, 25% to 30% seen once. The source material was PBMCs, mostly from graft donor cells, sampled 360 days after TCRalphabeta/CD19-depleted stem cell transplant. The receptors come from a boy younger than two who had a stem cell transplant for SCID, so the T cells may come from the graft donor.

A few counts support this clonotype. The genes are TRBV12-3 or TRBV12-4 and TRBJ1-4; 9 bases fit TRBD1. The CDR3 has 15 amino acids. V lost 5 bases, J lost 3 bases, and 4 bases stayed unmatched. CDR3 nucleotide sequence: TGTGCCAGCAGTGCCGGGGACAGGGCTAATGAAAAACTGTTTTTT. Its translation: CASSAGDRANEKLFF.

There are a few counts of this clonotype. The chain joins TRBV24-1 to TRBJ2-1; tentative D call: TRBD2 (7 bases). Germline V gene data show CDR1 as KGHDR and CDR2 as SFDVKD. Trimming left V 4 bases short and J 6 bases short, with 21 bases between. The CDR3 has 17 amino acids. The CDR3 here is CATSEPRVTGGSNEQFF. The CDR3 DNA reads TGTGCCACCAGTGAACCCCGAGTGACGGGGGGCTCCAATGAGCAGTTCTTC.

The chain couples TRBV5-1 to TRBJ2-1, with D unresolved. This CDR3 region has 13 residues. CDR1 and CDR2 (germline): SGHRS, YFSETQ. With 2 bases removed from V and 4 bases from J, the gap between germline ends came to 7 bases. This CDR3 is CASSFFPYNEQFF. The CDR3 bases are TGCGCCAGCAGCTTCTTTCCGTACAATGAGCAGTTCTTC.

This chain links TRBV12-3 or TRBV12-4 with TRBJ1-5; 7 nucleotides match TRBD1. J gave up 7 bases and V 5 bases, and 8 bases lay outside the gene matches. The CDR3 runs 14 residues. The CDR3 spells CASSPPTGRQPQHF. CDR3 bases: TGTGCCAGCAGTCCCCCGACAGGGCGACAGCCCCAGCATTTT.

This clonotype was observed a few times. The chain uses TRBV28 and TRBJ1-3; tentatively, D is TRBD1 (5 bases). Germline V CDR1 and CDR2: MDHEN, SYDVKM. CDR3 length: 15 residues. The V and J ends lost 4 bases and 0 bases respectively, with 10 bases between them. The CDR3 here is CASSSQGFSGNTIYF. The DNA of the CDR3 is TGTGCCAGCAGTTCTCAGGGATTCTCTGGAAACACCATATATTTT.

In its sample, this clonotype was seen a few times. The CDR3 bases are TGTGCCAGCAGTGACCCGGGTGGCAGGTTACTTGGAGCTTTCTTT. Protein product: CASSDPGGRLLGAFF. The rearrangement joins TRBV6-4 to TRBJ1-1; D ambiguous. The ends were cut back, 2 bases at V and 10 bases at J, with 20 bases in the middle. Germline-derived CDR1 and CDR2 are MRHNA and SNTAGT. The CDR3 sequence is 15 residues long.

This chain uses TRBV12-3 or TRBV12-4 with TRBJ2-5, with 11 bases identical to TRBD1. The CDR3 consists of 15 residues. V lost 3 bases and J lost 5; bases outside the gene matches: 5. The DNA of the CDR3 is TGTGCCAGCAGTTTGGAGGACAGGGGGCGGGAGACCCAGTACTTC. Its translation is CASSLEDRGRETQYF.

The chain combines TRBV29-1 with TRBJ2-7; the D call may be TRBD1 or TRBD2 (6 bases each). Germline-derived CDR1 and CDR2 are SQVTM and ANQGSEA. V gave up 5 bases and J gave up 3 bases, with 14 bases separating them. There are 13 residues in the CDR3. Here the CDR3 reads CSVLGGESYEQYF. The DNA of the CDR3 is TGCAGCGTTTTGGGGGGCGAAAGCTACGAGCAGTACTTC.

This clonotype has only a few counts. This chain links TRBV7-2 with TRBJ2-5; D tentatively fits TRBD1 or TRBD2 (5 bases each). Trimming left V 0 bases short and J 4 bases short, with 6 bases between. The CDR3 totals 13 residues. Germline CDR1 is SGHTA and CDR2 is FQGNSA. In DNA, the CDR3 is TGTGCCAGCAGCTTAGCGGGGACAGAGACCCAGTACTTC. This codes for CASSLAGTETQYF.

The CDR3 bases are TGTGCCAGCAGTGAATTTACAGTTAACTATGGCTACACCTTC. It yields the protein CASSEFTVNYGYTF. The rearrangement links TRBV25-1 to TRBJ1-2; no clear D. The CDR3 length is 14 residues. Germline assignment: CDR1 MGHDK and CDR2 SYGVNS. V lost 1 base and J 1 base, leaving 7 bases between the germline ends.

This chain links TRBV7-6 with TRBJ2-3, with unresolved D. Germline CDR1 and CDR2: SGHVS and FNYEAQ. The CDR3 covers 14 residues. Trimming took off 1 base at V and 2 bases at J, with 7 bases between the two ends. The CDR3 coding sequence is TGTGCCAGCAGCTTAGGGTTCAACACAGATACGCAGTATTTT. It translates to CASSLGFNTDTQYF. Full variable domain (outside the CDR3, taken from reference TRBV7-6 and TRBJ2-3): GAGVSQSPRYKVTKRGQDVALRCDPISGHVSLYWYRQALGQGPEFLTYFNYEAQQDKSGLPNDRFSAERPEGSISTLTIQRTEQRDSAMYRCASSLGFNTDTQYFGPGTRLTVL.

The chain recombines TRBV10-1 with TRBJ2-7; 9 positions match TRBD1. The ends lost 0 bases at V and 2 bases at J; junction bases unmatched: 5. The CDR3 sequence is 16 residues long. Germline-derived CDR1 and CDR2 are WNHNN and SYGVQD (reference sequence). CDR3 in DNA: TGCGCCAGCAGTGAGTCGAAAGGGACAGGGACCTACGAGCAGTACTTC. It is translated as CASSESKGTGTYEQYF.

This chain links TRBV12-3 or TRBV12-4 with TRBJ2-6; no clear D. Trimming removed 5 bases at V and 0 bases at J, with 8 bases between. This CDR3 has 15 amino acids. CDR3 amino acids: CASSAGYSGANVLTF. The CDR3 DNA is TGTGCCAGCAGTGCCGGGTACTCTGGGGCCAACGTCCTGACTTTC.

This chain links TRBV10-3 with TRBJ1-2; 7 bases align to TRBD1. Germline assignment: CDR1 ENHRY and CDR2 SYGVKD. Trimming cost V 2 bases and J 2 bases; bases outside gene matches: 11. The CDR3 contains 17 residues. CDR3 DNA: TGTGCCATCAGTGAGGGCCCGAGACGGGACAGCAACTATGGCTACACCTTC. Encoded protein: CAISEGPRRDSNYGYTF.

This chain links TRBV24-1 with TRBJ2-1; 7 positions agree with TRBD1. CDR3 size: 15 residues. V was pared by 4 bases and J by 8 bases, with 10 bases of the junction left unmatched. Germline values: CDR1 KGHDR, CDR2 SFDVKD. The CDR3 reads CATSEGTASRDEQFF. CDR3 DNA: TGTGCCACCAGTGAGGGGACAGCCTCGAGGGATGAGCAGTTCTTC.

The sample holds a few counts of this clonotype. The chain is built from TRBV12-3 or TRBV12-4 and TRBJ1-1; weak D call: TRBD1 (6 bases). This CDR3 region has 12 residues. Trimming removed 11 bases from V and 0 bases from J, with 10 bases in between. CDR3 amino acids: CAGGGMNTEAFF. The CDR3 DNA follows: TGTGCCGGGGGGGGCATGAACACTGAAGCTTTCTTT.

This chain connects TRBV7-9 to TRBJ2-5; 7 bases map to TRBD1. The trim removed 5 bases at V and 5 bases at J, leaving 11 bases unmatched. The CDR3 spans 15 residues. Germline assignment: CDR1 SEHNR and CDR2 FQNEAQ (reference sequence). The CDR3 DNA reads as TGTGCCAGCAGCAAAGGACAGGCAAAATGGGAGACCCAGTACTTC. It is translated as CASSKGQAKWETQYF.

This clonotype was seen only a few times. The chain employs TRBV10-3 and TRBJ2-7, with D perhaps matching TRBD2 (6 bases). The length of the CDR3 is 12 residues. Trimming removed 4 bases at V and 7 bases at J, with 11 bases between. CDR1 and CDR2 (germline): ENHRY, SYGVKD. This CDR3 is CAISGGAGEQYF. The CDR3 DNA reads as TGTGCCATCAGTGGCGGGGCGGGGGAGCAGTACTTC.

This clonotype appeared a few times. This rearrangement joins TRBV28 to TRBJ2-6; D unresolved. The CDR3 totals 14 residues. Trimming removed 6 bases at V and 1 base at J, with 7 bases between. Germline V gene data show CDR1 as MDHEN and CDR2 as SYDVKM. As DNA, the CDR3 is TGTGCCAGCAGGCATAGGTCTGGGGCCAACGTCCTGACTTTC. Amino acids: CASRHRSGANVLTF.

V usage is TRBV7-8 and J usage is TRBJ1-3; 7 bases fit TRBD1. The germline V gene encodes CDR1 SGHVS and CDR2 FQNEAQ. CDR3 length equals 15 residues. With V trimmed by 4 bases and J by 0 bases, 3 bases remained unmatched. In DNA, the CDR3 is TGTGCCAGCAGCTCTGGGACAGTCTCTGGAAACACCATATATTTT. It yields the protein CASSSGTVSGNTIYF.

The chain is built from TRBV1 and TRBJ1-1; TRBD1 was called by the table and not checked on the DNA. TRBV1 is a listed pseudogene. The CDR3 extends over 18 amino acids. The CDR3 region has the DNA TGCACCAGCAGCCAAATGGGGCAGGGGAAGGGTCGGAACACTGAAGCTTTCTTT. Encoded protein: CTSSQMGQGKGRNTEAFF.

This clonotype was observed a handful of times. The rearrangement uses TRBV10-3 and TRBJ2-7, with 13 bases identical to TRBD2. Germline CDR1 ENHRY, CDR2 SYGVKD. The V segment lost 5 bases and the J segment 3 bases; nucleotides outside the gene matches: 4. The CDR3 has 15 residues. CDR3 amino acids: CAISPGLAGVYEQYF. The CDR3 DNA reads TGTGCCATCAGTCCTGGACTAGCGGGGGTCTACGAGCAGTACTTC.

This rearrangement joins TRBV5-5 to TRBJ2-3; 9 nucleotides match TRBD1. Looked up from germline, CDR1 is SGHKS and CDR2 is YYEKEE (reference sequence). The CDR3 extends over 15 amino acids. V shed 4 bases and J 0 bases; nucleotides not matched to a gene: 3. The CDR3, as DNA: TGTGCCAGCAGCCGGACAGGGGAGAGCACAGATACGCAGTATTTT. This encodes CASSRTGESTDTQYF.